The rows below give T cell receptor beta chains drawn from one sample of a study of blood T cell repertoires in COVID-19. TCRdb's copy holds only in-frame clones and misses some; the assay was immunoSEQ multiplex PCR. The profile shows around 120,000 clones, more than 70% of them singletons. What was sequenced was peripheral blood. Receptors were obtained from a human donor in a cohort sampled during active COVID-19. Each CDR3 is given without its conserved first and last residue.

j_gene,v_gene,CDR3aa
TRBJ2-1,TRBV29-1,SVEGTISYNEQF
TRBJ2-3,TRBV21-1,ASSKGSPPDTQY
TRBJ2-7,TRBV5-1,ASSNRDRGSYEQY
TRBJ2-2,TRBV29-1,SATGWNTGELF
TRBJ2-2,TRBV2,ASNIEPTGELF
TRBJ2-5,TRBV2,ASSDPNRVQETQY
TRBJ2-7,TRBV3-1/TRBV3-2,ASSRTSSGRASYEQY
TRBJ2-3,TRBV18,ASSLTGTSGGHTDTQY
TRBJ2-7,TRBV4-2,ASSRWTGPYEQY
TRBJ1-1,TRBV29-1,SVRLNTEAF
TRBJ1-1,TRBV13,ASSSRDRAGFEAF
TRBJ2-1,TRBV11-2,ASSLDGRDLRLGEQF
TRBJ1-6,TRBV6-5,ASNQDRGSPLH
TRBJ2-5,TRBV29-1,SVVFFGQGRNQETQY
TRBJ1-1,TRBV5-8,ASSFDRNTEAF
TRBJ1-4,TRBV11-1,ASSPYRAEKLF
TRBJ2-4,TRBV10-3,AISDPGTGNIQY
TRBJ1-1,TRBV29-1,SVAGQGYTEAF
TRBJ1-6,TRBV5-6,ASSSSQGRNSPLH
TRBJ2-3,TRBV5-1,ASRSRDTDTQY
TRBJ1-4,TRBV25-1,ASSWTGLNEKLF
TRBJ2-1,TRBV7-2,ASSSRRSGAYNEQF
TRBJ1-4,TRBV28,ASSSGTGGDGEKLF
TRBJ1-2,TRBV7-9,ASSLIGTVPYGT
TRBJ2-7,TRBV6-5,ASSSFGQGSYEQY
TRBJ1-5,TRBV9,ASSVGGGDVPQH
TRBJ1-5,TRBV7-2,ASSYSGGVSNQPQH
TRBJ2-4,TRBV6-5,ASRTGLGFFVIQY
TRBJ2-5,TRBV19,ASSIGASGEETQY
TRBJ1-4,TRBV27,ASSLSMTGGRIRRLF
TRBJ1-2,TRBV7-6,ASSPQAGTNYGYT
TRBJ2-2,TRBV11-2,ASSLEFGAGGTGELF
TRBJ2-7,TRBV4-1,ASSQRRLVVQGEQY